This T cell receptor beta chain comes out of a study of shared clonotypes between healthy human individuals. General study findings and limits: The represented genetic and exposure-history diversity was limited by the small number of donors.

With respect to this clone: The antigen remains unidentified.

TCRdb's table, derived via immunoSEQ multiplex PCR, lists solely in-frame clones and lacks some. The sample yields around 2,000,000 clones, roughly 95% seen once. Terminally differentiated effector memory CD45RA+ cells were excluded from the naive CD8 cells, which were CD45RO-negative and positively selected for CCR7. The CDR3 is 13 residues long. Germline V CDR1 and CDR2: MNHEY, SMNVEV (reference sequence). V lost 5 bases to trimming and J lost 4 bases, with 11 bases between them. The chain carries TRBV27 and TRBJ1-1; D not resolved. The origin of this receptor is a man aged 18 to 35 in good health. Input material: naive CD8+ T cells sorted from blood. The CDR3 region is CASSPWVGTEAFF. The CDR3 region has the DNA TGTGCCAGCAGTCCTTGGGTGGGCACTGAAGCTTTCTTT.